This T cell receptor beta chain was sequenced for a study of technical replicates of blood from a handful of donors. The V and J ends lost 1 base and 0 bases, in that order; junction bases with no gene match: 1. Germline CDR1 reads SGHTA; CDR2 reads FQGNSA. The CDR3 loop spans 15 amino acids. Generated by immunoSEQ multiplex PCR, the TCRdb table keeps only in-frame clones and is missing some. The table includes around 69,000 clones, more than 75% detected once. In regard to this clone: The same CDR3 can be traced to other DNA sequences in this sample.

The sequence came from a human donor in good health. Some clones in this sample may be carry-over from other donors' samples. The source material was PBMCs. The chain combines TRBV7-2 with TRBJ2-3, with 7 bases identical to TRBD2. CDR3 residues: CASSLVGGSTDTQYF. The DNA for the CDR3 is TGTGCCAGCAGCTTAGTCGGGGGGAGCACAGATACGCAGTATTTT.